The 23 T cell receptor beta chains below were found in one sample sequenced in a study of blood T cell repertoires in COVID-19. Produced via immunoSEQ multiplex PCR; TCRdb's table is partial and in-frame only. The sample lists roughly 390,000 clones; around 85% were seen once. Sample: peripheral blood. These receptors originate from a woman aged 18-29 years with acute or convalescent COVID-19.

This clone was counted only a few times. The genes are TRBV12-5 and TRBJ1-3; D remains unclear. V was trimmed by 1 base and J by 0 bases, leaving 7 bases between them. In germline, CDR1 is LGHNT, CDR2 FRNRAP. The CDR3 is made up of 15 amino acids. The CDR3 DNA reads as TGTGCTAGTGGTTTGGGCGTCTACTCTGGAAACACCATATATTTT. Protein: CASGLGVYSGNTIYF.

The J gene is TRBJ2-7, the V gene TRBV18; TRBD2 is a possible D gene (6 bases). CDR3 size: 20 residues. Trimming stripped 4 bases from V and 0 bases from J, with 28 bases between. The germline gives CDR1 KGHSH, CDR2 LQKENI. The CDR3, as DNA: TGTGCCAGCTCACAACAGATGGGGGAAATCTTGGTTAGCGGCTCCTACGAGCAGTACTTC. It is translated as CASSQQMGEILVSGSYEQYF. The full variable domain, completed using reference TRBV18 and TRBJ2-7, is NAGVMQNPRHLVRRRGQEARLRCSPMKGHSHVYWYRQLPEEGLKFMVYLQKENIIDESGMPKERFSAEFPKEGPSILRIQQVVRGDSAAYFCASSQQMGEILVSGSYEQYFGPGTRLTVT.

The genes are TRBV6-6 and TRBJ2-3, with 8 bases identical to TRBD2. The V gene end was trimmed by 8 bases and the J gene end by 6 bases; junction bases not matched to a gene: 10. The germline gives CDR1 MNHNY, CDR2 SVGAGI (reference sequence). This CDR3 comprises 14 residues. CDR3 DNA sequence: TGTGCCAGCCATCAAGCGGGGGACGCGGATACGCAGTATTTT. Translated, it gives CASHQAGDADTQYF.

The chain joins TRBV5-8 to TRBJ1-2; 7 bases fit TRBD1. The CDR3 extends over 15 amino acids. The J segment lost 3 bases and the V segment lost 7 bases, leaving 12 bases of the junction unmatched. The germline CDR1 and CDR2 sequences are SGHTS and YDEGEE. The CDR3 bases are TGTGCCAGCGCCCCTGCAGACAGGGCTGACTATGGCTACACCTTC. Translation: CASAPADRADYGYTF.

V is TRBV28 and J is TRBJ1-2, with 8 bases lining up with TRBD1. This CDR3 is built from 13 residues. V was clipped by 5 bases and J by 4 bases; unmatched bases: 3. CDR1 is MDHEN, CDR2 SYDVKM, per germline. The CDR3 region has the DNA TGTGCCAGCAGTAGACAGGGGATCTATGGCTACACCTTC. Protein sequence: CASSRQGIYGYTF.

This CDR3 reads CASRSGFRGAFF. CDR3 coding DNA: TGTGCCAGCAGGTCGGGTTTCAGGGGAGCTTTCTTT. The V and J genes are TRBV11-2 and TRBJ1-1, with D possibly being TRBD1 (6 bases). The germline V and J ends were trimmed by 6 bases and 10 bases, with 15 bases remaining between them. The CDR3 has 12 amino acids. Germline loops: CDR1 SGHAT, CDR2 FQNNGV.

The rearrangement links TRBV25-1 to TRBJ1-1; 7 bases align to TRBD1. The V gene end was trimmed by 3 bases and the J gene end by 1 base; junction bases not matched to a gene: 5. This CDR3 spans 15 amino acids. Germline lookup yields CDR1 MGHDK and CDR2 SYGVNS. CDR3 in DNA: TGTGCCAGCAGTGACCTCAGGACAGGGAACACTGAAGCTTTCTTT. Amino acid sequence: CASSDLRTGNTEAFF.

The rearrangement uses TRBV25-1 and TRBJ1-1; no reliable D call. V was trimmed by 1 base and J by 6 bases, leaving 9 bases between them. The CDR3 covers 13 residues. The germline V gene has CDR1 MGHDK and CDR2 SYGVNS. The CDR3 sequence: CASSESPSAEAFF. CDR3 bases: TGTGCCAGCAGTGAATCCCCAAGCGCTGAAGCTTTCTTT.

The genes are TRBV9 and TRBJ2-5, with a tentative D call TRBD2 (6 bases). V lost 0 bases, J lost 7 bases, and 16 bases lay in between. CDR3 size: 15 residues. Germline values: CDR1 SGDLS, CDR2 YYNGEE. CDR3 in amino acids: CASSVEGGLLGTQYF. The CDR3, as DNA: TGTGCCAGCAGCGTAGAGGGAGGACTTCTTGGGACCCAGTACTTC.

The rearrangement links TRBV20-1 to TRBJ1-2, with D possibly TRBD1 on 5 matching bases. The V gene lost 3 bases and the J gene lost 6 bases, with 14 bases spanning the gap. The germline V gene has CDR1 DFQATT and CDR2 SNEGSKA (reference sequence). The CDR3 length is 13 residues. The CDR3 DNA reads TGCAGTGCTAGTATCAGGGCGGAGAATGGCTACACCTTC. It translates to CSASIRAENGYTF.

The V call is TRBV5-4, the J call TRBJ2-3, with 7 bases identical to TRBD2. The J segment lost 0 bases and the V segment lost 0 bases, leaving 7 bases of the junction unmatched. Germline V gene data show CDR1 as SGHNT and CDR2 as YYREEE (reference sequence). This CDR3 is built from 17 residues. In nucleotides, the CDR3 is TGTGCCAGCAGCTTGGCCCTGGGGGGGTCTAGCACAGATACGCAGTATTTT. Protein: CASSLALGGSSTDTQYF.

This sequence joins TRBV3-1 (or the pseudogene TRBV3-2) and TRBJ1-2; a weak D match, TRBD1 (5 bases). CDR1 and CDR2 (germline): LGHDT, YNNKEL (reference sequence). With 0 bases removed from V and 3 bases from J, the gap between germline ends came to 11 bases. The length of the CDR3 is 15 residues. CDR3 residues: CASSQDGGTHYGYTF. CDR3 coding DNA: TGTGCCAGCAGCCAAGACGGGGGGACTCACTATGGCTACACCTTC.

V gene TRBV6-5 combines with J gene TRBJ1-5, with D hard to call. V was cut by 7 bases and J by 2 bases, with 12 bases left in between. The germline V gene has CDR1 MNHEY and CDR2 SVGAGI. The CDR3 runs to 14 residues. In DNA, the CDR3 is TGTGCCAGCAATATCTTTACAGGCAATCAGCCCCAGCATTTT. This gives the protein CASNIFTGNQPQHF.

CDR3 in DNA: TGTGCCAGCTCACCACCGGCTGGTCTTTTCAACTATGGCTACACCTTC. It yields the protein CASSPPAGLFNYGYTF. V and J are TRBV18 and TRBJ1-2; D is undetermined. CDR1 is KGHSH and CDR2 is LQKENI in the germline V gene. The CDR3 contains 16 residues. V lost 0 bases and J lost 2, with 13 bases in between.

The V and J genes are TRBV24-1 and TRBJ2-2, with 7 bases lining up with TRBD1. J gave up 2 bases and V 6 bases, and 5 bases lay outside the gene matches. Germline V CDR1 and CDR2: KGHDR, SFDVKD. This CDR3 region has 15 residues. The CDR3 bases are TGTGCCACCAGTCGTTCAGGGGGTAACACCGGGGAGCTGTTTTTT. This sequence encodes CATSRSGGNTGELFF.

The chain couples TRBV6-5 to TRBJ2-1; D may be TRBD1 (6 bases). Germline V gene lookup returns CDR1 MNHEY and CDR2 SVGAGI. Between the trimmed V and J ends, which lost 4 bases and 12 bases, there was a span of 19 bases. CDR3 length: 14 amino acids. The CDR3 bases are TGTGCCAGCAGTTCCGGGACATCCTTTCGGGGGCAGTTCTTC. Residues: CASSSGTSFRGQFF.

The V gene is TRBV4-2, the J gene TRBJ2-7; D not certain. Per the germline V gene, CDR1 is LGHNA and CDR2 is YNFKEQ. V dropped 4 bases and J dropped 3 bases, with 25 bases sitting between them. The CDR3 has 18 residues. CDR3: CASSRRVQELGPGYEQYF. The CDR3 coding sequence is TGTGCCAGCAGCCGGCGTGTACAAGAACTGGGCCCCGGCTACGAGCAGTACTTC.

CDR3 protein: CASSPPIRQGEYEQYF. In nucleotides, the CDR3 is TGTGCCAGCAGTCCACCTATTCGACAGGGGGAGTACGAGCAGTACTTC. V and J are TRBV28 and TRBJ2-7; TRBD1 agrees at 9 bases. CDR1 is MDHEN and CDR2 is SYDVKM in the germline V gene. V was pared by 5 bases and J by 4 bases, with 12 bases of the junction left unmatched. The CDR3 is 16 residues long. Full variable domain (outside the CDR3, taken from reference TRBV28 and TRBJ2-7): DVKVTQSSRYLVKRTGEKVFLECVQDMDHENMFWYRQDPGLGLRLIYFSYDVKMKEKGDIPEGYSVSREKKERFSLILESASTNQTSMYLCASSPPIRQGEYEQYFGPGTRLTVT.

The chain is built from TRBV5-1 and TRBJ2-5; possible D gene TRBD1, 5 bases. The CDR3 length is 16 residues. Trimming removed 5 bases from V and 5 bases from J, with 22 bases in between. The germline gives CDR1 SGHRS, CDR2 YFSETQ. The CDR3 loop is CASSPTQGFTVETQYF. CDR3 DNA sequence: TGCGCCAGCAGTCCGACGCAGGGATTCACGGTCGAGACCCAGTACTTC.

The chain carries TRBV14 and TRBJ2-5; TRBD2 matches 9 bases. CDR1 and CDR2 from the germline V gene are SGHDN and FVKESK. The CDR3 totals 17 residues. Trimming cost V 0 bases and J 1 base; bases outside gene matches: 6. The CDR3 DNA reads TGTGCCAGCAGCCAAGATTTAGCGGGGGCCTCCCAAGAGACCCAGTACTTC. Protein: CASSQDLAGASQETQYF.

V gene TRBV7-9 combines with J gene TRBJ2-1, with a possible D match to TRBD2 (6 bases). Germline CDR1 reads SEHNR; CDR2 reads FQNEAQ (reference sequence). This CDR3 has 15 residues. V lost 2 bases and J lost 0, with 8 bases in between. The CDR3 bases are TGTGCCAGCAGCTTAATGGGGGGCTCCTACAATGAGCAGTTCTTC. Protein sequence: CASSLMGGSYNEQFF.

This clone was picked up one time. The V call is TRBV27, the J call TRBJ2-3; D gene uncertain. CDR3 length: 12 amino acids. V was trimmed by 0 bases and J by 5 bases, leaving 3 bases between them. Germline CDR1 and CDR2: MNHEY and SMNVEV (reference sequence). CDR3 in amino acids: CASSLSRDTQYF. CDR3 DNA sequence: TGTGCCAGCAGTTTATCGAGAGATACGCAGTATTTT.

The chain uses TRBV5-1 and TRBJ2-6; 8 bases fit TRBD1. The J segment lost 1 base and the V segment lost 0 bases, leaving 6 bases of the junction unmatched. The CDR3 spans 18 residues. Germline CDR1 reads SGHRS; CDR2 reads YFSETQ. The CDR3 nucleotides read TGCGCCAGCAGCTTGGCCCCGCGACAGGGGTCTGGGGCCAACGTCCTGACTTTC. This translates into CASSLAPRQGSGANVLTF.